Shown below are 2 T cell receptor beta chains from a single sample sequenced in a study of T cells in Graves' hyperthyroidism and ophthalmopathy. RNA transcripts served as the template for amplifying TCR beta CDR3 regions. Using the HTBI primer set, a first-round RT-PCR was run on the TCR CDR3. Each CDR3 protein gets one entry after TCRdb re-called the multiplex PCR reads with MiXCR. The profile shows 300,000 to 400,000 distinct CDR3 sequences, over 20% of them singletons. The source material was blood. The source is a woman in her 50s with Graves' hyperthyroidism.

This clonotype came up a few times. This chain uses TRBV3-1 with TRBJ1-1; TRBD1 might be the D (6 bases). This CDR3 has 12 amino acids. The germline V gene encodes CDR1 LGHDT and CDR2 YNNKEL (reference sequence). The V end was cut by 1 base, the J end by 8 bases, with 8 bases between. CDR3 in amino acids: CASSQVGTEAFF. The CDR3 DNA is TGTGCCAGCAGCCAAGTCGGGACAGAAGCTTTCTTT. Full variable domain (rest looked up from reference TRBV3-1 and TRBJ1-1): DTAVSQTPKYLVTQMGNDKSIKCEQNLGHDTMYWYKQDSKKFLKIMFSYNNKELIINETVPNRFSPKSPDKAHLNLHINSLELGDSAVYFCASSQVGTEAFFGQGTRLTVV.

This clonotype has at least ten counts. CDR3 nucleotides: TGTGCCAGCAGTTGGTACTACCCCAGATCTAGCTCCTACAATGAGCAGTTCTTC. Amino acid sequence: CASSWYYPRSSSYNEQFF. The chain uses TRBV12-3 or TRBV12-4 and TRBJ2-1; D not resolved. V was cut by 4 bases and J by 0 bases, with 19 bases left in between. This CDR3 is 18 amino acids long.